This passage covers 26 T cell receptor beta chains from one sample sequenced in a study of T cells in Graves' hyperthyroidism and ophthalmopathy. RNA transcripts served as the template for amplifying TCR beta CDR3 regions. With the HTBI primer set, the TCR CDR3 went through a first round of RT-PCR. TCRdb re-called the multiplex PCR reads with MiXCR, one entry per CDR3 protein. The sample gives a few hundred thousand distinct CDR3 sequences, 15% to 17% of which show up once; under 8% is in the top ten. The sample taken for sequencing was blood. Receptors originate from a woman aged 25 to 39 with Graves' hyperthyroidism.

This clonotype has ten or more counts. The J gene is TRBJ1-2, the V gene TRBV27; the D is unclear. From germline, CDR1 is MNHEY and CDR2 SMNVEV (reference sequence). V was cut by 2 bases and J by 0 bases, with 7 bases left in between. The CDR3 is 14 residues long. The CDR3 loop is CASSLSRTNYGYTF. The CDR3 DNA follows: TGTGCCAGCAGTTTAAGCAGAACTAACTATGGCTACACCTTC.

The count of this clonotype is one. V and J are TRBV18 and TRBJ2-3; 9 nucleotides agree with TRBD1. The CDR3 spans 17 residues. Germline V gene data show CDR1 as KGHSH and CDR2 as LQKENI. V shed 4 bases and J 5 bases; nucleotides not matched to a gene: 13. CDR3 DNA sequence: TGTGCCAGCTCACGAACGCCCGGGACAGGGTCGGGAGATACGCAGTATTTT. Translation: CASSRTPGTGSGDTQYF.

This clonotype was seen at least ten times. The chain joins TRBV5-1 to TRBJ2-1; 7 bases line up with TRBD1. J lost 2 bases, V lost 3 bases, and 5 bases had no gene match. CDR3 size: 15 residues. Germline CDR1 SGHRS, CDR2 YFSETQ. This CDR3 reads CASSSDRMTYNEQFF. CDR3 DNA: TGCGCCAGCAGCTCGGACAGGATGACCTACAATGAGCAGTTCTTC. The variable domain in full, completed from reference TRBV5-1 and TRBJ2-1, reads KAGVTQTPRYLIKTRGQQVTLSCSPISGHRSVSWYQQTPGQGLQFLFEYFSETQRNKGNFPGRFSGRQFSNSRSEMNVSTLELGDSALYLCASSSDRMTYNEQFFGPGTRLTVL.

V usage is TRBV6-1 and J usage is TRBJ1-2; TRBD1 might be the D (5 bases). Looked up from germline, CDR1 is MNHNS and CDR2 is SASEGT. The V gene lost 11 bases and the J gene lost 5 bases, with 18 bases spanning the gap. CDR3 length equals 13 residues. CDR3 sequence: CAPTGTAKYGYTF. The CDR3 nucleotides read TGTGCCCCGACCGGGACTGCAAAATATGGCTACACCTTC.

Many counts were recorded for this clonotype. J is TRBJ1-4 and V is TRBV20-1; D might be TRBD1 (6 bases). V was cut by 5 bases and J by 3 bases, with 16 bases left in between. CDR1 and CDR2 (germline): DFQATT, SNEGSKA (reference sequence). This CDR3 is 15 amino acids long. DNA for the CDR3: TGCAGTGCTTACAGGGCTATCCCTGCTAATGAAAAACTGTTTTTT. Its translation is CSAYRAIPANEKLFF.

This clonotype was recorded many times. The V and J genes are TRBV11-2 and TRBJ2-7; D ambiguous. This CDR3 spans 12 amino acids. The germline V and J ends were trimmed by 5 bases and 5 bases, with 10 bases remaining between them. Germline assignment: CDR1 SGHAT and CDR2 FQNNGV. The CDR3: CASSLSPHEQYF. CDR3 nucleotide sequence: TGTGCCAGCAGCCTATCTCCCCACGAGCAGTACTTC.

This clonotype was counted many times. The chain recombines TRBV10-3 with TRBJ2-7; the D is unclear. Germline CDR1 reads ENHRY; CDR2 reads SYGVKD. There are 13 residues in the CDR3. Trimming pared 6 bases from V and 5 bases from J, leaving 14 bases between. The CDR3 DNA reads as TGTGCCATCAGAACCCCAGAGTTCCACGAGCAGTACTTC. This gives the protein CAIRTPEFHEQYF.

As to this clonotype: A much larger clone lies one base from this, so it may be a read error. The chain employs TRBV5-8 and TRBJ1-2, with a possible D match to TRBD1 (6 bases). The V and J ends lost 0 bases and 5 bases respectively, with 8 bases between them. Looked up from germline, CDR1 is SGHTS and CDR2 is YDEGEE. CDR3 size: 13 residues. CDR3 nucleotide sequence: TGTGCCAGCAGCTTGGACAGGGAGTATGGCTACACCTTC. This sequence encodes CASSLDREYGYTF.

This clonotype was counted many times. Here the CDR3 DNA reads TGTGCCATCAGTGGGGAGAATCAGCCCCAGCATTTT. Translated: CAISGENQPQHF. The genes are TRBV10-3 and TRBJ1-5; no definite D call. CDR1 and CDR2 (germline): ENHRY, SYGVKD. V shed 4 bases and J shed 4 bases, with 5 bases lying between them. The CDR3 is made up of 12 amino acids.

In the case of this clonotype: It may be a read error: a sequence one base away is much more abundant. The rearrangement joins TRBV18 to TRBJ1-1, with unresolved D. The CDR3 is 15 amino acids. The germline gives CDR1 KGHSH, CDR2 LQKENI. The CDR3 protein is CASSPPFLENTGAFF. The CDR3 region has the DNA TGTGCCAGCTCACCACCGTTCCTGGAGAACACTGGAGCTTTCTTT.

This clonotype was seen ten or more times. This chain uses TRBV27 with TRBJ2-7, with 12 bases fitting TRBD2. The ends lost 0 bases at V and 6 bases at J; junction bases unmatched: 12. This CDR3 is 18 amino acids long. The germline V gene encodes CDR1 MNHEY and CDR2 SMNVEV (reference sequence). In DNA form, the CDR3 reads TGTGCCAGCAGTTTATCTCCGACTAGCGGGAGTATGCTGGGCGAGCAGTACTTC. Amino acids: CASSLSPTSGSMLGEQYF.

Ten or more counts support this clonotype. The rearrangement uses TRBV7-2 and TRBJ2-3, with 9 nucleotides matching TRBD2. Germline values: CDR1 SGHTA, CDR2 FQGNSA. V lost 3 bases to trimming and J lost 6 bases; unmatched junction nucleotides: 7. This CDR3 comprises 15 residues. CDR3 sequence reads: CASSFIAGAADTQYF. CDR3 DNA sequence: TGTGCCAGCAGCTTCATAGCGGGAGCAGCCGATACGCAGTATTTT. The whole variable domain, remainder taken from reference TRBV7-2 and TRBJ2-3, is GAGVSQSPSNKVTEKGKDVELRCDPISGHTALYWYRQSLGQGLEFLIYFQGNSAPDKSGLPSDRFSAERTGGSVSTLTIQRTQQEDSAVYLCASSFIAGAADTQYFGPGTRLTVL.

This clonotype was detected many times. This chain connects TRBV2 to TRBJ1-1; D unclear. V lost 6 bases to trimming and J lost 7 bases, with 9 bases between them. The CDR3 loop spans 11 amino acids. The germline V gene has CDR1 SNHLY and CDR2 FYNNEI. The CDR3 region has the DNA TGTGCCAGCAGCTTACGGAGTGAAGCTTTCTTT. Amino acids: CASSLRSEAFF.

The rearrangement links TRBV20-1 to TRBJ2-7, with 9 bases fitting TRBD2. The CDR3 consists of 14 residues. Trimming at V came to 3 bases and at J to 0 bases, leaving 3 bases not matched to a gene. Per germline, CDR1 DFQATT and CDR2 SNEGSKA (reference sequence). As DNA, the CDR3 is TGCAGTGCTAGTCTAGCGGGGCCCTCCTACGAGCAGTACTTC. Translation gives CSASLAGPSYEQYF.

This chain links TRBV19 with TRBJ1-2; possibly TRBD1 for D (5 bases). Trimming removed 0 bases from V and 8 bases from J, with 19 bases in between. The CDR3 is 16 amino acids. Germline CDR1 LNHDA, CDR2 SQIVND (reference sequence). DNA for the CDR3: TGTGCCAGTAGTATAGACCGTTCAACCAGGGCGCGCGGCTACACCTTC. This codes for CASSIDRSTRARGYTF.

In this sample, this clonotype turned up many times. The chain carries TRBV28 and TRBJ1-2; D gene unclear. This CDR3 comprises 14 residues. Germline loops: CDR1 MDHEN, CDR2 SYDVKM. V was cut by 6 bases and J by 8 bases, with 19 bases left in between. The CDR3 nucleotides are TGTGCCAGCAGGCCCGCGAGTTTCGCGGGAGGCTACACCTTC. Protein sequence: CASRPASFAGGYTF.

This clonotype has ten or more counts. The chain carries TRBV20-1 and TRBJ2-3; 11 bases align to TRBD2. The CDR3 extends over 14 amino acids. The germline CDR1 and CDR2 sequences are DFQATT and SNEGSKA (reference sequence). CDR3 in DNA: TGCACCCCGCCGGGACTAGCGGTAACAGATACGCAGTATTTT. Translated, it gives CTPPGLAVTDTQYF.

This clonotype was observed at least ten times. The chain recombines TRBV11-2 with TRBJ2-1, with 7 positions matching TRBD2. This CDR3 region has 16 residues. CDR1 is SGHAT and CDR2 is FQNNGV in the germline V gene. The V gene end was trimmed by 5 bases and the J gene end by 4 bases; junction bases not matched to a gene: 11. The chain's CDR3 is CASSQGSGDWYNEQFF. The CDR3 nucleotides are TGTGCCAGCAGCCAAGGGAGCGGGGATTGGTACAATGAGCAGTTCTTC. Full variable domain (remainder filled in from reference TRBV11-2 and TRBJ2-1): EAGVAQSPRYKIIEKRQSVAFWCNPISGHATLYWYQQILGQGPKLLIQFQNNGVVDDSQLPKDRFSAERLKGVDSTLKIQPAKLEDSAVYLCASSQGSGDWYNEQFFGPGTRLTVL.

This clonotype was detected ten times or more. The chain is built from TRBV12-3 or TRBV12-4 and TRBJ2-2, with TRBD2 identical over 13 bases. Trimming at V came to 3 bases and at J to 5 bases, leaving 3 bases not matched to a gene. The CDR3 consists of 16 residues. The CDR3: CASSFGLAGVTGELFF. The CDR3 DNA reads TGTGCCAGCAGTTTTGGACTAGCGGGAGTAACCGGGGAGCTGTTTTTT.

This clonotype was recorded at least ten times. The chain couples TRBV27 to TRBJ2-1; no definite D call. The CDR3 covers 13 residues. From germline, CDR1 is MNHEY and CDR2 SMNVEV (reference sequence). The germline V and J ends were trimmed by 6 bases and 5 bases, with 11 bases remaining between them. The CDR3 DNA reads as TGTGCCAGCAGCTTAGTAGGGAACAATGAGCAGTTCTTC. It translates to CASSLVGNNEQFF.

This clonotype was recorded at least ten times. This chain connects TRBV20-1 to TRBJ1-1, with TRBD1 matching 8 bases. Trimming at V came to 6 bases and at J to 3 bases, leaving 9 bases not matched to a gene. This CDR3 is built from 14 residues. Germline CDR1 is DFQATT and CDR2 is SNEGSKA (reference sequence). Written as DNA, the CDR3 is TGCAGTGCGACAAACCAGGGGGCAGACACTGAAGCTTTCTTT. This sequence encodes CSATNQGADTEAFF.

This clonotype was recorded many times. A read error may account for a junction end that differs from germline. The chain joins TRBV20-1 to TRBJ2-7; 9 nucleotides align to TRBD2. Germline CDR1 and CDR2: DFQATT and SNEGSKA (reference sequence). The CDR3 is 14 residues long. The CDR3 coding sequence is TGCAGTGCCAGAGGACTAGCGTCATCCTACGAGCAGTACTTC. This codes for CSARGLASSYEQYF.

There are many counts of this clonotype. The chain carries TRBV30 and TRBJ1-5; D possibly corresponds to TRBD1 (6 bases). Germline V gene lookup returns CDR1 GTSNPN and CDR2 SVGIG (reference sequence). This CDR3 region has 17 residues. V lost 1 base, J lost 1 base, and 17 bases lay in between. CDR3 nucleotides: TGTGCCTGGAGTGCTGCCCCGACAGGATTAAGCAATCAGCCCCAGCATTTT. Its translation is CAWSAAPTGLSNQPQHF.

This clonotype showed up just a few times. The chain is built from TRBV5-1 and TRBJ2-5; 9 bases fit TRBD1. Germline-derived CDR1 and CDR2 are SGHRS and YFSETQ. The CDR3 runs to 18 residues. V was pared by 0 bases and J by 4 bases, with 13 bases of the junction left unmatched. Here the CDR3 reads CASSLEPSETGGGETQYF. The CDR3 nucleotides read TGCGCCAGCAGCTTGGAACCGAGCGAAACAGGGGGCGGAGAGACCCAGTACTTC. Full variable domain (missing parts from reference TRBV5-1 and TRBJ2-5): KAGVTQTPRYLIKTRGQQVTLSCSPISGHRSVSWYQQTPGQGLQFLFEYFSETQRNKGNFPGRFSGRQFSNSRSEMNVSTLELGDSALYLCASSLEPSETGGGETQYFGPGTRLLVL.

This clonotype came up many times. The chain employs TRBV11-2 and TRBJ2-7; D ambiguous. CDR1 and CDR2 (germline): SGHAT, FQNNGV. V shed 2 bases and J shed 4 bases, with 18 bases lying between them. The CDR3 is 16 residues long. CDR3 amino acids: CASSLTAARGIYEQYF. CDR3 nucleotide sequence: TGTGCCAGCAGCTTAACCGCGGCGCGAGGCATTTACGAGCAGTACTTC. The entire variable domain, with the rest obtained from reference TRBV11-2 and TRBJ2-7, is as follows: EAGVAQSPRYKIIEKRQSVAFWCNPISGHATLYWYQQILGQGPKLLIQFQNNGVVDDSQLPKDRFSAERLKGVDSTLKIQPAKLEDSAVYLCASSLTAARGIYEQYFGPGTRLTVT.

The DNA for the CDR3 is TGTGCCACCCGCTCTAGCGGGAGAAACACCGGGGAGCTGTTTTTT. As protein: CATRSSGRNTGELFF. J is TRBJ2-2 and V is TRBV15; 10 bases fit TRBD2. CDR3 length equals 15 residues. V lost 8 bases to trimming and J lost 2 bases; unmatched junction nucleotides: 5. The germline CDR1 and CDR2 sequences are LNHNV and YYDKDF (reference sequence).